The T cell receptor beta chain under discussion was sequenced for a study of cytomegalovirus exposure and HLA in healthy donors. Study conclusions and caveats: Both high specificity and high sensitivity reportedly marked the classifier's diagnosis of cytomegalovirus status.

CDR1 and CDR2 from the germline V gene are MNHEY and SVGAGI. Trimming pared 6 bases from V and 0 bases from J, leaving 12 bases between. The CDR3 totals 15 residues. A word on this clone: What it recognizes is unknown.

TCRdb's table, derived via immunoSEQ multiplex PCR, lists solely in-frame clones and lacks some. Among fewer than 400,000 clones, roughly 90% were seen once, and the ten largest hold around 0.96%. The chain uses TRBV6-5 and TRBJ1-5; weak D call: TRBD1 (5 bases). The sequencing input was PBMCs. The TCR originated in a young man in good health and CMV-seronegative. The CDR3 DNA sequence: TGTGCCAGCAGACCTGACAGATATAGCAATCAGCCCCAGCATTTT. This gives the protein CASRPDRYSNQPQHF.